The 21 T cell receptor beta chains given below trace back to one sample, sequenced in a study of CD8+CD57+ T cells in acquired aplastic anemia. Only patients with CD8+CD57+ cell expansion on flow cytometry were chosen for sequencing. Genomic DNA was employed as the template in profiling TCR beta VDJ and CDR3. A single record per CDR3 protein comes from TCRdb applying MiXCR to the reads. The data show a few hundred thousand distinct CDR3 sequences, with under 50% seen just once and nearly 20% held by the top ten. Source material: sorted CD4+, CD8+, or CD8+CD57+ T cells (not recorded which) from PBMCs. All receptors come from a human donor with aplastic anemia.

The chain employs TRBV9 and TRBJ1-4, with no clear D. Germline V lookup: CDR1 SGDLS, CDR2 YYNGEE. Trimming stripped 1 base from V and 8 bases from J, with 6 bases between. This CDR3 comprises 12 residues. The CDR3 here is CASSVCDEKLFF. CDR3 DNA: TGTGCCAGCAGCGTATGTGACGAAAAACTGTTTTTT.

This clonotype appeared many times. V gene TRBV5-8 combines with J gene TRBJ2-3, with D hard to call. Per the germline V gene, CDR1 is SGHTS and CDR2 is YDEGEE. V lost 4 bases, J lost 6 bases, and 9 bases lay in between. The CDR3 contains 12 residues. The CDR3 sequence: CASSLPRDTQYF. The CDR3 region has the DNA TGTGCCAGCAGCCTACCGCGGGATACGCAGTATTTT.

J is TRBJ1-2 and V is TRBV10-3; D is perhaps TRBD1 (6 bases). Germline values: CDR1 ENHRY, CDR2 SYGVKD. V lost 0 bases, J lost 2 bases, and 10 bases lay in between. CDR3 length: 15 residues. The CDR3 protein is CAISESGGTNYGYTF. The CDR3 nucleotides read TGTGCCATCAGTGAGTCGGGAGGGACAAACTATGGCTACACCTTC.

The chain carries TRBV19 and TRBJ2-7; a possible D gene is TRBD1 (5 bases). This CDR3 is 13 amino acids long. With 5 bases removed from V and 3 bases from J, the gap between germline ends came to 11 bases. CDR1 and CDR2 (germline): LNHDA, SQIVND (reference sequence). The CDR3 here is CASSPTRVYEQYF. In nucleotides, the CDR3 is TGTGCCAGTAGTCCAACCAGGGTCTACGAGCAGTACTTC.

The J gene is TRBJ2-7, the V gene TRBV2, with 7 bases lining up with TRBD1. The germline CDR1 and CDR2 sequences are SNHLY and FYNNEI. The CDR3 extends over 14 amino acids. The ends lost 4 bases at V and 1 base at J; junction bases unmatched: 4. The DNA for the CDR3 is TGTGCCAGCAGTGGACAGGGATGGTCCTACGAGCAGTACTTC. Protein: CASSGQGWSYEQYF.

This clonotype was detected only a few times. The chain has TRBV6-6 and TRBJ2-3; D perhaps matches TRBD1 (6 bases). This CDR3 comprises 18 residues. V was pared by 2 bases and J by 0 bases, with 18 bases between. Germline loops: CDR1 MNHNY, CDR2 SVGAGI (reference sequence). CDR3 nucleotides: TGTGCCAGCAGTTACGCTGGGTCCGGGACAAGTAGCACAGATACGCAGTATTTT. Amino acid sequence: CASSYAGSGTSSTDTQYF.

This clonotype was seen many times. The CDR3 loop is CASSSERVGGYTF. CDR3 DNA sequence: TGTGCCAGCAGCTCAGAGCGGGTCGGCGGCTACACCTTC. V gene TRBV7-8 combines with J gene TRBJ1-2; D is uncertain. This CDR3 contains 13 residues. Germline CDR1 SGHVS, CDR2 FQNEAQ. V was cut by 4 bases and J by 8 bases, with 14 bases left in between.

As to this clonotype: This clone may be a read error of a much larger clone one base away. The rearrangement joins TRBV20-1 to TRBJ2-1, with 7 bases that match TRBD2. The CDR3 is 11 amino acids. Germline V gene lookup returns CDR1 DFQATT and CDR2 SNEGSKA (reference sequence). The trim removed 1 base at V and 12 bases at J, leaving 3 bases unmatched. The CDR3 nucleotides read TGCAGTGCTAGAGCGGGGGGACCGCAGTTCTTC. As protein: CSARAGGPQFF.

This clonotype was seen a few times. Relative to the germline gene, one junction end is altered; a read error may explain this. The chain couples TRBV24-1 to TRBJ1-1, with TRBD1 matching over 7 bases. CDR3 size: 13 residues. The germline V gene encodes CDR1 KGHDR and CDR2 SFDVKD. CDR3 region: CATSTGMNTKAFF. The CDR3 nucleotides are TGTGCCACCTCGACAGGGATGAACACTAAAGCTTTCTTT.

As for this clonotype: This sequence may be a read error, since a much larger clone differs from it by one base. The chain carries TRBV9 and TRBJ2-5; 10 nucleotides agree with TRBD2. The CDR3 has 15 amino acids. Trimming took 4 bases from V and 5 from J; bases not matched to a gene: 8. The germline CDR1 and CDR2 sequences are SGDLS and YYNGEE. The CDR3 spells CASSSQAGGWETQYF. For the CDR3, the DNA is TGTGCCAGCAGCTCCCAAGCGGGGGGGTGGGAGACCCAGTACTTC. The whole variable domain, filled in from reference TRBV9 and TRBJ2-5, reads DSGVTQTPKHLITATGQRVTLRCSPRSGDLSVYWYQQSLDQGLQFLIQYYNGEERAKGNILERFSAQQFPDLHSELNLSSLELGDSALYFCASSSQAGGWETQYFGPGTRLLVL.

This clonotype was observed many times. The chain is built from TRBV11-2 and TRBJ1-1; tentative D call: TRBD1 (5 bases). CDR1 and CDR2 (germline): SGHAT, FQNNGV. V lost 1 base and J 8 bases, leaving 20 bases between the germline ends. The CDR3 runs 16 residues. The CDR3 loop is CASSLGVSGLKEEAFF. The CDR3, as DNA: TGTGCCAGCAGCTTAGGGGTTTCGGGACTCAAGGAGGAAGCTTTCTTT. Full variable domain (rest looked up from reference TRBV11-2 and TRBJ1-1): EAGVAQSPRYKIIEKRQSVAFWCNPISGHATLYWYQQILGQGPKLLIQFQNNGVVDDSQLPKDRFSAERLKGVDSTLKIQPAKLEDSAVYLCASSLGVSGLKEEAFFGQGTRLTVV.

The chain employs TRBV7-2 and TRBJ2-1; D remains ambiguous. Per germline, CDR1 SGHTA and CDR2 FQGNSA. Trimming shortened V by 5 bases and J by 9 bases, and 17 bases separated the two germline ends. The CDR3 consists of 14 residues. Here the CDR3 reads CASSPRFSGAEQFF. The CDR3 DNA is TGTGCCAGCAGCCCACGCTTTAGTGGCGCTGAGCAGTTCTTC.

This clonotype has just one count. The chain couples TRBV7-6 to TRBJ2-7; unclear D gene. The germline V and J ends were trimmed by 5 bases and 6 bases, with 11 bases remaining between them. The germline V gene encodes CDR1 SGHVS and CDR2 FNYEAQ. The CDR3 contains 12 residues. The CDR3 region has the DNA TGTGCCAGCAGCCCCTCTTCGGCCGAGCAGTACTTC. This codes for CASSPSSAEQYF.

A word on this clonotype: One end of the junction fails to match germline, which may point to a read error. This chain joins TRBV5-4 and TRBJ2-7; D may be TRBD2 (5 bases). Germline values: CDR1 SGHNT, CDR2 YYREEE (reference sequence). The CDR3 covers 15 residues. CDR3 sequence: CASSLDGGPDAEQYF. The CDR3 DNA follows: TGCGCCAGCAGCTTGGATGGAGGCCCCGATGCTGAGCAGTACTTC.

The V and J genes are TRBV10-1 and TRBJ2-1; 8 bases match TRBD2. CDR1 WNHNN and CDR2 SYGVQD come from the germline V gene (reference sequence). V lost 2 bases to trimming and J lost 12 bases; unmatched junction nucleotides: 12. The CDR3 loop spans 15 amino acids. The CDR3 spells CASSEMTGGTHGQFF. CDR3 sequence (DNA): TGCGCCAGCAGTGAGATGACGGGGGGGACCCATGGGCAGTTCTTC.

There are a few counts of this clonotype. The chain combines TRBV6-4 with TRBJ2-2; a weak D match, TRBD2 (5 bases). Trimming cost V 3 bases and J 7 bases, with 9 bases left between them. Per the germline V gene, CDR1 is MRHNA and CDR2 is SNTAGT. The CDR3 covers 13 residues. In DNA form, the CDR3 reads TGTGCCAGCAGTGAGAGGGAAGACGGGGAGCTGTTTTTT. Its protein product is CASSEREDGELFF.

This clonotype was picked up many times. J is TRBJ2-3 and V is TRBV6-4; 8 nucleotides agree with TRBD2. Germline V gene sequence: CDR1 MRHNA, CDR2 SNTAGT. Losses at the gene ends were 6 bases for V and 5 bases for J; bases not matched to a gene: 10. This CDR3 has 15 residues. The CDR3 loop reads CASSFRAGGEDTQYF. CDR3 coding DNA: TGTGCCAGCAGCTTTCGGGCGGGGGGCGAAGATACGCAGTATTTT.

The V gene is TRBV5-1, the J gene TRBJ2-3; D is perhaps TRBD1 (6 bases). The germline gives CDR1 SGHRS, CDR2 YFSETQ. CDR3 length equals 16 residues. V was pared by 1 base and J by 4 bases, with 16 bases between. DNA for the CDR3: TGCGCCAGCAGCTTGCAGGGTCAGGGGATGTCAGATACGCAGTATTTT. Translating gives CASSLQGQGMSDTQYF.

This chain uses TRBV29-1 with TRBJ2-3; D is perhaps TRBD1 (5 bases). This CDR3 is 13 amino acids long. Trimming took off 1 base at V and 2 bases at J, with 7 bases between the two ends. CDR1 is SQVTM, CDR2 ANQGSEA, per germline. In nucleotides, the CDR3 is TGCAGCGTTGAAGGACAGATCACAGATACGCAGTATTTT. Translated: CSVEGQITDTQYF.

Many counts were recorded for this clonotype. The genes are TRBV5-1 and TRBJ2-1; D gene unclear. Germline V gives CDR1 SGHRS, CDR2 YFSETQ. V shed 5 bases and J shed 5 bases, with 11 bases lying between them. This CDR3 comprises 13 residues. The CDR3 reads CASRVNLDNEQFF. In DNA form, the CDR3 reads TGCGCCAGCAGGGTGAATCTGGACAATGAGCAGTTCTTC.

The chain recombines TRBV24-1 with TRBJ2-7, with a weak D call TRBD1 (7 bases). The CDR3 is 14 residues long. In germline, CDR1 is KGHDR, CDR2 SFDVKD. The V end was cut by 5 bases, the J end by 0 bases, with 10 bases between. For the CDR3, the DNA is TGTGCCACCAGTGGCGGGACAGTCTCCTACGAGCAGTACGTC. It translates to CATSGGTVSYEQYV.